Listed here are 26 T cell receptor beta chains from one sample, sequenced in a study of T-cell memory formation after mild COVID-19. TCRdb ran MiXCR on the 5' RACE reads and lists one entry per CDR3 protein. The data contain around 110,000 distinct CDR3 sequences, 9.5% to 15% of them singletons. The sequencing sample was made of PBMCs or a T cell subset sorted from them (not recorded which). These receptor sequences come from an adult woman who had mild COVID-19 (a few samples of this study predate the infection). Cell type and time point are not known.

The chain uses TRBV7-3 and TRBJ2-3, with D hard to call. The germline V and J ends were trimmed by 0 bases and 0 bases, with 10 bases remaining between them. CDR1 is SGHTA and CDR2 is FQGTGA in the germline V gene. CDR3 length: 16 residues. CDR3 DNA: TGTGCCAGCAGCTTAACAAACTGGGTCAGCACAGATACGCAGTATTTT. Translating gives CASSLTNWVSTDTQYF.

V is TRBV6-5 and J is TRBJ1-2; a weak D match, TRBD1 (5 bases). Between the trimmed V and J ends, which lost 0 bases and 2 bases, there was a span of 13 bases. Germline CDR1 reads MNHEY; CDR2 reads SVGAGI. The CDR3 sequence is 16 residues long. Here the CDR3 DNA reads TGTGCCAGCAGTTACTCGAGTGGGGGTTCCAACTATGGCTACACCTTC. Its translation is CASSYSSGGSNYGYTF.

A few counts support this clonotype. The rearrangement joins TRBV29-1 to TRBJ2-1, with TRBD2 matching over 12 bases. Per germline, CDR1 SQVTM and CDR2 ANQGSEA. CDR3 length: 18 amino acids. V lost 3 bases to trimming and J lost 2 bases; unmatched junction nucleotides: 11. The CDR3 sequence: CSVDMTSGSDSPYNEQFF. CDR3 bases: TGCAGCGTTGATATGACTAGCGGGAGTGATAGCCCCTACAATGAGCAGTTCTTC.

This rearrangement joins TRBV20-1 to TRBJ2-5; D is unresolved. CDR3 length: 10 residues. V lost 3 bases, J lost 7 bases, and 6 bases lay in between. Per germline, CDR1 DFQATT and CDR2 SNEGSKA (reference sequence). CDR3 residues: CSASGGTQYF. CDR3 coding DNA: TGCAGTGCTAGTGGTGGGACCCAGTACTTC.

This clonotype was picked up a small number of times. The chain has TRBV20-1 and TRBJ2-2; a possible D gene is TRBD2 (5 bases). The CDR3 is made up of 13 amino acids. Deletions cut 4 bases from V and 5 bases from J, with 11 bases between. Germline-derived CDR1 and CDR2 are DFQATT and SNEGSKA (reference sequence). The DNA of the CDR3 is TGCAGTGCTATTGACTATCCGACCGGGGAGCTGTTTTTT. Translation gives CSAIDYPTGELFF.

As to this clonotype: Germline and junction disagree at one end, which may indicate a read error. V gene TRBV14 combines with J gene TRBJ2-7; possibly TRBD1 for D (5 bases). The germline gives CDR1 SGHDN, CDR2 FVKESK. The CDR3 spans 13 residues. CDR3 in amino acids: CASSQGAAYEQYF. DNA of the CDR3: TGTGCCAGCAGTCAAGGGGCAGCCTACGAGCAGTACTTC.

The rearrangement uses TRBV7-8 and TRBJ2-7; D may correspond to TRBD1 or TRBD2 (5 bases each). The CDR3 is 16 amino acids. In germline, CDR1 is SGHVS, CDR2 FQNEAQ. V lost 1 base, J lost 4 bases, and 17 bases lay in between. Here the CDR3 reads CASSLVGLGRSYEQYF. The DNA for the CDR3 is TGTGCCAGCAGCTTAGTCGGTTTGGGACGTTCATACGAGCAGTACTTC.

The chain combines TRBV29-1 with TRBJ2-2; the D is unclear. From germline, CDR1 is SQVTM and CDR2 ANQGSEA. V gave up 2 bases and J gave up 3 bases, with 4 bases separating them. The CDR3 consists of 12 residues. The CDR3 coding sequence is TGCAGCGTTGAAATATACACCGGGGAGCTGTTTTTT. Translated: CSVEIYTGELFF.

The chain employs TRBV7-3 and TRBJ2-2; TRBD2 agrees at 7 bases. In germline, CDR1 is SGHTA, CDR2 FQGTGA. This CDR3 is 17 amino acids long. Losses at the gene ends were 5 bases for V and 2 bases for J; bases not matched to a gene: 11. The CDR3 sequence: CASSPRGDGPNTGELFF. The CDR3 nucleotides read TGTGCCAGCAGCCCCCGGGGGGACGGACCCAACACCGGGGAGCTGTTTTTT.

V usage is TRBV15 and J usage is TRBJ2-7; 10 nucleotides align to TRBD2. The V gene end was trimmed by 9 bases and the J gene end by 4 bases; junction bases not matched to a gene: 15. Germline assignment: CDR1 LNHNV and CDR2 YYDKDF (reference sequence). The CDR3 totals 16 residues. In DNA form, the CDR3 reads TGTGCCACGGGAGGACTGGGAGCGGGAGGGGAGTACGAGCAGTACTTC. This codes for CATGGLGAGGEYEQYF.

CDR3: CASSLAGGARDTQYF. CDR3 nucleotides: TGTGCCAGCAGCTTAGCGGGGGGGGCAAGGGATACGCAGTATTTT. This chain connects TRBV7-6 to TRBJ2-3; weak D call: TRBD2 (7 bases). CDR1 SGHVS and CDR2 FNYEAQ come from the germline V gene. The CDR3 length is 15 residues. The germline V and J ends were trimmed by 0 bases and 6 bases, with 13 bases remaining between them.

This clonotype was picked up a small number of times. The CDR3 region has the DNA TGTGCCAGCGCCACGGGGTATTCGGGTGGCTACACCTTC. Translation gives CASATGYSGGYTF. The rearrangement joins TRBV7-8 to TRBJ1-2; D call uncertain. The CDR3 sequence is 13 residues long. The V end lost 8 bases, the J end lost 7 bases, and 17 bases lay between the germline ends. Germline CDR1 and CDR2: SGHVS and FQNEAQ.

The rearrangement links TRBV20-1 to TRBJ1-6; D may be TRBD1 (6 bases). The CDR3 extends over 15 amino acids. The germline V gene encodes CDR1 DFQATT and CDR2 SNEGSKA (reference sequence). V lost 3 bases and J 3 bases, leaving 12 bases between the germline ends. The CDR3 spells CSASERDIYNSPLHF. For the CDR3, the DNA is TGCAGTGCTAGCGAGAGGGACATCTATAATTCACCCCTCCACTTT.

CDR3: CASSLWGEKLFF. CDR3 bases: TGTGCCAGCAGCTTATGGGGTGAAAAACTGTTTTTT. V gene TRBV7-9 combines with J gene TRBJ1-4, with D unresolved. Germline V gene sequence: CDR1 SEHNR, CDR2 FQNEAQ (reference sequence). The length of the CDR3 is 12 residues. V lost 2 bases and J lost 7, with 5 bases in between.

This clonotype was seen more than once but under ten times. The chain carries TRBV11-3 and TRBJ2-5; a weak D match, TRBD2 (5 bases). The V gene's germline CDR1 is SGHNT and CDR2 YENEEA. The CDR3 loop spans 17 amino acids. V lost 5 bases, J lost 5 bases, and 24 bases lay in between. In DNA, the CDR3 is TGTGCCAGCAGCACTAGAACGACTCGGGCTCAAAGGGAGACCCAGTACTTC. Translation: CASSTRTTRAQRETQYF. Full variable domain (missing parts from reference TRBV11-3 and TRBJ2-5): EAGVVQSPRYKIIEKKQPVAFWCNPISGHNTLYWYLQNLGQGPELLIRYENEEAVDDSQLPKDRFSAERLKGVDSTLKIQPAELGDSAVYLCASSTRTTRAQRETQYFGPGTRLLVL.

In this sample, this clonotype turned up a few times. V gene TRBV14 combines with J gene TRBJ2-3; D uncertain. The CDR3 covers 15 residues. Trimming took off 4 bases at V and 2 bases at J, with 13 bases between the two ends. Germline loops: CDR1 SGHDN, CDR2 FVKESK. In DNA, the CDR3 is TGTGCCAGCAGCCCCCTAGGGCAGGCCACAGATACGCAGTATTTT. It specifies CASSPLGQATDTQYF.

This clonotype was seen a handful of times. V is TRBV5-1 and J is TRBJ2-7; D call uncertain. There are 16 residues in the CDR3. The ends were cut back, 1 base at V and 4 bases at J, with 18 bases in the middle. Germline CDR1 and CDR2: SGHRS and YFSETQ. CDR3 bases: TGCGCCAGCAGCTTGAACAGTGGCAGGAACTTTTACGAGCAGTACTTC. Amino acid sequence: CASSLNSGRNFYEQYF.

Only a few counts were recorded for this clonotype. This chain connects TRBV4-1 to TRBJ2-7, with a weak D call TRBD1 (6 bases). The CDR3 runs to 14 residues. Germline assignment: CDR1 MGHRA and CDR2 YSYEKL. V lost 5 bases, J lost 7 bases, and 18 bases lay in between. CDR3 DNA: TGCGCCAGCAGCACTATTGGGACAAACGTAGAGCAGTACTTC. Translating gives CASSTIGTNVEQYF.

Here the CDR3 reads CASSQDELMNTEAFF. The DNA for the CDR3 is TGTGCCAGCAGCCAAGATGAACTTATGAACACTGAAGCTTTCTTT. The chain combines TRBV14 with TRBJ1-1; no definite D call. Germline V gene lookup returns CDR1 SGHDN and CDR2 FVKESK. The CDR3 loop spans 15 amino acids. V lost 0 bases, J lost 0 bases, and 8 bases lay in between.

The chain couples TRBV12-3 or TRBV12-4 to TRBJ2-2, with D uncertain. V lost 3 bases to trimming and J lost 0 bases, with 2 bases between them. The CDR3 length is 13 residues. The CDR3 spells CASSFPNTGELFF. CDR3 nucleotides: TGTGCCAGCAGTTTTCCGAACACCGGGGAGCTGTTTTTT.

The rearrangement joins TRBV9 to TRBJ2-1; D possibly uses TRBD1 or TRBD2 (6 bases each). Trimming removed 0 bases from V and 9 bases from J, with 13 bases in between. This CDR3 has 14 residues. Per germline, CDR1 SGDLS and CDR2 YYNGEE. CDR3 loop: CASSVEGGLGEQFF. DNA for the CDR3: TGTGCCAGCAGCGTAGAGGGGGGCCTCGGTGAGCAGTTCTTC. Full variable domain (outside the CDR3, taken from reference TRBV9 and TRBJ2-1): DSGVTQTPKHLITATGQRVTLRCSPRSGDLSVYWYQQSLDQGLQFLIQYYNGEERAKGNILERFSAQQFPDLHSELNLSSLELGDSALYFCASSVEGGLGEQFFGPGTRLTVL.

The chain employs TRBV6-5 and TRBJ2-7, with D maybe TRBD2 (6 bases). The CDR3 covers 13 residues. CDR1 and CDR2 from the germline V gene are MNHEY and SVGAGI. Trimming took 0 bases from V and 7 from J, leaving 10 bases between them. The CDR3 DNA reads TGTGCCAGCAGTTACTCGAGCGGGTGGGAGCAGTACTTC. This codes for CASSYSSGWEQYF.

The rearrangement uses TRBV23-1 and TRBJ2-3; TRBD2 aligns across 8 bases. TRBV23-1 is labeled an ORF, and its function is uncertain. The V and J ends lost 6 bases and 4 bases, in that order; junction bases with no gene match: 12. The CDR3 contains 16 residues. The DNA for the CDR3 is TGCGCCAGCAGCCCGAAGGCGGGGGGTGGTGCAGATACGCAGTATTTT. Its protein product is CASSPKAGGGADTQYF.

The V gene is TRBV4-1, the J gene TRBJ2-3; D possibly corresponds to TRBD1 (6 bases). This CDR3 is built from 15 residues. Germline V gene lookup returns CDR1 MGHRA and CDR2 YSYEKL. Trimming stripped 0 bases from V and 5 bases from J, with 12 bases between. CDR3 in amino acids: CASSQDGLGGDTQYF. The CDR3 DNA sequence: TGCGCCAGCAGCCAAGATGGTTTAGGGGGAGATACGCAGTATTTT.

The chain employs TRBV2 and TRBJ1-1, with D tentatively TRBD1 (5 bases). The CDR3 length is 16 residues. Germline CDR1 and CDR2: SNHLY and FYNNEI. Trimming pared 2 bases from V and 0 bases from J, leaving 13 bases between. CDR3 region: CASSEIDSSMNTEAFF. CDR3 bases: TGTGCCAGCAGTGAAATTGACAGCAGCATGAACACTGAAGCTTTCTTT.

This clonotype was detected many times. This chain joins TRBV10-3 and TRBJ2-7; 7 bases map to TRBD1. The CDR3 sequence is 15 residues long. Germline assignment: CDR1 ENHRY and CDR2 SYGVKD. With 3 bases clipped from V and 0 bases from J, the junction kept 5 bases outside the gene matches. The CDR3 nucleotides read TGTGCCATCAGTGAAGGGGGCTGGAACTCCTACGAGCAGTACTTC. This gives the protein CAISEGGWNSYEQYF.